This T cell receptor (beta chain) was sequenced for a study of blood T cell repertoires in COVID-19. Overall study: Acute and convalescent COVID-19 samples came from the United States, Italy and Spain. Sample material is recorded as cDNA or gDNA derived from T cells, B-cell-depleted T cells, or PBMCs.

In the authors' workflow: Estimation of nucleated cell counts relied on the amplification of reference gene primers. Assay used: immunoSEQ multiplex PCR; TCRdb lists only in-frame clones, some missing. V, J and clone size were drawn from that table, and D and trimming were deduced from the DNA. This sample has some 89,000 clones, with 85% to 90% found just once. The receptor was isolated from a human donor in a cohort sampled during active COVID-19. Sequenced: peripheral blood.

The CDR3, as DNA: TGTGCCAGCGGAAAAGAGGCAGGGCACGAGCAGTACTTC. Amino acids: CASGKEAGHEQYF. The genes are TRBV2 and TRBJ2-7; maybe TRBD1 (5 bases). V shed 8 bases and J shed 5 bases, with 16 bases lying between them. Germline V gene lookup returns CDR1 SNHLY and CDR2 FYNNEI. CDR3 size: 13 residues. Using reference TRBV2 and TRBJ2-7 for the parts outside the CDR3, the full variable domain is EPEVTQTPSHQVTQMGQEVILRCVPISNHLYFYWYRQILGQKVEFLVSFYNNEISEKSEIFDDQFSVERPDGSNFTLKIRSTKLEDSAMYFCASGKEAGHEQYFGPGTRLTVT.